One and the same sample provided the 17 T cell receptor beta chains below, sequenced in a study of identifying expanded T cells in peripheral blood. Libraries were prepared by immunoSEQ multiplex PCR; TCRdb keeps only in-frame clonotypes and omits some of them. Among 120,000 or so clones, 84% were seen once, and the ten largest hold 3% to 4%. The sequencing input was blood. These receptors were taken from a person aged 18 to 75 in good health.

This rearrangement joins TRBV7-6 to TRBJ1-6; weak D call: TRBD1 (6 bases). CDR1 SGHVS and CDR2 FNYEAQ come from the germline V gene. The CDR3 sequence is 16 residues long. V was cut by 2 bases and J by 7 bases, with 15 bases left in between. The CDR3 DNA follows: TGTGCCAGCAGCTTATCGCGGGGGGCGGGAAATTCACCCCTCCACTTT. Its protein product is CASSLSRGAGNSPLHF.

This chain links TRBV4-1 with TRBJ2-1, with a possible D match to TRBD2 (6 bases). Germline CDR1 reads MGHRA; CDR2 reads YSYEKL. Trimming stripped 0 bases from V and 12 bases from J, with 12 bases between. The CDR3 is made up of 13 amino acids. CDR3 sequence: CASSQDWGVTQFF. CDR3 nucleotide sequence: TGCGCCAGCAGCCAAGACTGGGGGGTGACGCAGTTCTTC.

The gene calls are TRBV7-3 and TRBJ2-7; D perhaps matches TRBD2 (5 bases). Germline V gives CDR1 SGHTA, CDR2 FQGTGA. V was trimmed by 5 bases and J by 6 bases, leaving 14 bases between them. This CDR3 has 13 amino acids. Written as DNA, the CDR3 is TGTGCCAGCAGCGACTATCGGGGAAGCGAGCAGTACTTC. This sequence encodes CASSDYRGSEQYF.

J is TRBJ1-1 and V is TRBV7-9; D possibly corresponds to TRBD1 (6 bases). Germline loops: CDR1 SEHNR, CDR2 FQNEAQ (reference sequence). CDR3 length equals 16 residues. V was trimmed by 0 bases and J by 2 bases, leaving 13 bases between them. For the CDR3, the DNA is TGTGCCAGCAGCTTAGCTGGATCAGGGGCCAACACTGAAGCTTTCTTT. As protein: CASSLAGSGANTEAFF.

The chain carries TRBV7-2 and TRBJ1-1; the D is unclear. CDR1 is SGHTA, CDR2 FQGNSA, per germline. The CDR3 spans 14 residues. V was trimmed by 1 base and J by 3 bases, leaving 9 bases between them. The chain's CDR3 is CASSLVRLYTEAFF. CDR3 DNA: TGTGCCAGCAGCTTAGTGAGGCTTTACACTGAAGCTTTCTTT.

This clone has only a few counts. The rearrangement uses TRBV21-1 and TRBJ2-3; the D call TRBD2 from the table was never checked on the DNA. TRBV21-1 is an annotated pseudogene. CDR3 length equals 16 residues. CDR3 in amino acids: CASSRGLAGGTDTQYF. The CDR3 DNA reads TGTGCCAGCAGCAGAGGACTAGCGGGGGGAACAGATACGCAGTATTTT.

The DNA of the CDR3 is TGCGCCAGCAGCCACCTCAGGGAACCAGATACGCAGTATTTT. Its translation is CASSHLREPDTQYF. The rearrangement links TRBV4-3 to TRBJ2-3, with D tentatively TRBD1 (5 bases). The V end was cut by 3 bases, the J end by 4 bases, with 11 bases between. Germline V gene data show CDR1 as LGHNA and CDR2 as YSLEER. The CDR3 length is 14 residues.

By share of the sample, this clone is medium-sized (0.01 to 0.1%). This CDR3 is CASTDWSSQPQHF. The CDR3, as DNA: TGTGCCAGTACGGACTGGAGCTCCCAGCCCCAGCATTTT. The genes are TRBV7-2 and TRBJ1-5, with D uncertain. Trimming removed 9 bases from V and 7 bases from J, with 16 bases in between. The CDR3 totals 13 residues. CDR1 is SGHTA, CDR2 FQGNSA, per germline. Drawing the rest from reference TRBV7-2 and TRBJ1-5, the complete variable domain is GAGVSQSPSNKVTEKGKDVELRCDPISGHTALYWYRQSLGQGLEFLIYFQGNSAPDKSGLPSDRFSAERTGGSVSTLTIQRTQQEDSAVYLCASTDWSSQPQHFGDGTRLSIL.

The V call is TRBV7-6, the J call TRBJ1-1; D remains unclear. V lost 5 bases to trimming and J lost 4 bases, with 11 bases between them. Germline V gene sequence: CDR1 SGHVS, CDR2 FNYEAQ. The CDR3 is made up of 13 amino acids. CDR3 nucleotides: TGTGCCAGCAGCACCTCCTCGGGCACTGAAGCTTTCTTT. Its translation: CASSTSSGTEAFF. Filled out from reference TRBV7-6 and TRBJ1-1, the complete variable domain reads GAGVSQSPRYKVTKRGQDVALRCDPISGHVSLYWYRQALGQGPEFLTYFNYEAQQDKSGLPNDRFSAERPEGSISTLTIQRTEQRDSAMYRCASSTSSGTEAFFGQGTRLTVV.

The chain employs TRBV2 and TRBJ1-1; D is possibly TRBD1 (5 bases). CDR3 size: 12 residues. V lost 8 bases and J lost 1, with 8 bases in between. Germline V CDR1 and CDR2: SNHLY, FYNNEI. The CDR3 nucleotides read TGTGCCAGCTCCGACAGGAACACTGAAGCTTTCTTT. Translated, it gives CASSDRNTEAFF.

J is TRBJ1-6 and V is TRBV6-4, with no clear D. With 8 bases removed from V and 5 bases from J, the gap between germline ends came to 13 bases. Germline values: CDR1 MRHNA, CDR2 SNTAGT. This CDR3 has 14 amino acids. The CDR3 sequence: CASGIGDDNSPLHF. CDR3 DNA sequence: TGTGCCAGCGGGATCGGCGACGATAATTCACCCCTCCACTTT.

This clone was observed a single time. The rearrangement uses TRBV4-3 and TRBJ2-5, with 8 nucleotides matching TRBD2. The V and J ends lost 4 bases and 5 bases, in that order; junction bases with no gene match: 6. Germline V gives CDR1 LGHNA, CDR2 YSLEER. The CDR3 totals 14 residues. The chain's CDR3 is CASSPLRGGETQYF. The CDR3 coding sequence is TGCGCCAGCAGCCCCCTCCGGGGGGGGGAGACCCAGTACTTC.

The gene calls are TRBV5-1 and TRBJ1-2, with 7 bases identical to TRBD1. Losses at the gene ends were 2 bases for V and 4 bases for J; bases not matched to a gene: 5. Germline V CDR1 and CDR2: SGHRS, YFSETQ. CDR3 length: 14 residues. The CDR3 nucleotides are TGCGCCAGCAGCTTTGGACAGGAGGGCTATGGCTACACCTTC. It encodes CASSFGQEGYGYTF. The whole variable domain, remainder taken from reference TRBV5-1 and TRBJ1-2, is KAGVTQTPRYLIKTRGQQVTLSCSPISGHRSVSWYQQTPGQGLQFLFEYFSETQRNKGNFPGRFSGRQFSNSRSEMNVSTLELGDSALYLCASSFGQEGYGYTFGSGTRLTVV.

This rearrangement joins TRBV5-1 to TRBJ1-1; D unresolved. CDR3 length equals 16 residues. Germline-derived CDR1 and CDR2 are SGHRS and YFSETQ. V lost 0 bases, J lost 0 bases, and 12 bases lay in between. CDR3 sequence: CASSLVGSRMNTEAFF. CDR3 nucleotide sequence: TGCGCCAGCAGCTTGGTGGGTTCCAGAATGAACACTGAAGCTTTCTTT. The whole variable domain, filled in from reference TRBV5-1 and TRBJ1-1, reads KAGVTQTPRYLIKTRGQQVTLSCSPISGHRSVSWYQQTPGQGLQFLFEYFSETQRNKGNFPGRFSGRQFSNSRSEMNVSTLELGDSALYLCASSLVGSRMNTEAFFGQGTRLTVV.

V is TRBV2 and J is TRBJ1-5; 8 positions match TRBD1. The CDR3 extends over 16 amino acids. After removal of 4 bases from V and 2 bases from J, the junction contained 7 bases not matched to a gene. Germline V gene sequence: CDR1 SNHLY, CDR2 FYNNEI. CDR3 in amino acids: CASSGHRGVGNQPQHF. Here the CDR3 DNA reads TGTGCCAGCAGTGGCCACAGGGGGGTGGGCAATCAGCCCCAGCATTTT.

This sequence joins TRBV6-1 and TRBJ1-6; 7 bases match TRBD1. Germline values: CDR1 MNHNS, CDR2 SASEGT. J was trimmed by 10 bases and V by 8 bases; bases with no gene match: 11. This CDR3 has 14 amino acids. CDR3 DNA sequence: TGTGCCAGCTTCGGGACAGCGGTTAGCTCACCCCTCCACTTT. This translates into CASFGTAVSSPLHF.

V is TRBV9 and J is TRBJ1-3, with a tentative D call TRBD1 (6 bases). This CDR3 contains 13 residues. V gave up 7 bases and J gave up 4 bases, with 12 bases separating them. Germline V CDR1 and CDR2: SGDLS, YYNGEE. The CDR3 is CASWGGGGNTIYF. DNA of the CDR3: TGTGCCAGCTGGGGGGGCGGCGGAAACACCATATATTTT.